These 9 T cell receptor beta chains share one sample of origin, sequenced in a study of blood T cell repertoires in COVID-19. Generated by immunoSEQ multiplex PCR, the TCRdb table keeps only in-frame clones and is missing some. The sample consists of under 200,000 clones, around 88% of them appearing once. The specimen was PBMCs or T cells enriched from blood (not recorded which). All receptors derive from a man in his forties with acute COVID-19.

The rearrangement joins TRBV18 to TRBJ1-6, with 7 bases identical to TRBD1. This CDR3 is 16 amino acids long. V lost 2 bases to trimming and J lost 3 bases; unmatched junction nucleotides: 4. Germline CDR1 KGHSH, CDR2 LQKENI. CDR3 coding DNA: TGTGCCAGCTCACCAACAGGGGCTGGCTATAATTCACCCCTCCACTTT. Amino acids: CASSPTGAGYNSPLHF.

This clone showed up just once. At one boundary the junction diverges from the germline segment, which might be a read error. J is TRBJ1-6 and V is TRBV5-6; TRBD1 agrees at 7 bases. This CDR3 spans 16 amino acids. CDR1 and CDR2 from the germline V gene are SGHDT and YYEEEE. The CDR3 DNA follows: TGTGCCAGCAGCTTGAGGAGGGACAGCTTAAATTCGCCCCTCCACTTT. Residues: CASSLRRDSLNSPLHF.

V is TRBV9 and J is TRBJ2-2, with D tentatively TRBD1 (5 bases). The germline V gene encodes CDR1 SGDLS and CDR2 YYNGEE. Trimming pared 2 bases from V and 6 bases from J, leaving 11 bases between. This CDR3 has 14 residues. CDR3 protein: CASSVDTLPGELFF. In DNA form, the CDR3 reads TGTGCCAGCAGCGTGGACACTCTCCCCGGGGAGCTGTTTTTT.

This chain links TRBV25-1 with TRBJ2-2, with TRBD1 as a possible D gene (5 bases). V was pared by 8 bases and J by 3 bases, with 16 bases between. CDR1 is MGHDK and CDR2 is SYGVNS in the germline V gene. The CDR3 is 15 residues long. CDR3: CASAVMKGDTGELFF. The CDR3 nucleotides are TGTGCCAGCGCAGTGATGAAAGGGGACACCGGGGAGCTGTTTTTT.

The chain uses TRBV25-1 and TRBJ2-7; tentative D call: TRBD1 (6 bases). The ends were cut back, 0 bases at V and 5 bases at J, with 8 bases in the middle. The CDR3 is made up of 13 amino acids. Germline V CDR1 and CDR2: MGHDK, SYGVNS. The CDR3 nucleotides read TGTGCCAGCAGTGAATACCCAGGGGACGAGCAGTACTTC. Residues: CASSEYPGDEQYF.

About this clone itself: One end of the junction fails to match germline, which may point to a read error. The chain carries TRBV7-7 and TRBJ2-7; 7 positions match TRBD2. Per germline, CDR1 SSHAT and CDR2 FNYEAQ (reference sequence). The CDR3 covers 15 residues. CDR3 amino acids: CASSLAGGSSYEQYF. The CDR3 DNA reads TGTGCTAGCAGCTTAGCGGGCGGGAGCTCCTACGAGCAGTACTTC.

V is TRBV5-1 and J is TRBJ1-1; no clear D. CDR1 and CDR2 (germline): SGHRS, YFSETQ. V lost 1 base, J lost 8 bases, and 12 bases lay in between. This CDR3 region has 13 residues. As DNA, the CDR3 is TGCGCCAGCAGCTTGTATGGGCAGAACGAAGCTTTCTTT. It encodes CASSLYGQNEAFF.

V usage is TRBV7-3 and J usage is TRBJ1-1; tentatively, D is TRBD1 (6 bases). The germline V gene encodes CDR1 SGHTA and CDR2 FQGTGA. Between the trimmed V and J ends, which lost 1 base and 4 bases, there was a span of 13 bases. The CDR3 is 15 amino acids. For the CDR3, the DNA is TGTGCCAGCAGCTTAAGGGCAGGGGCCGTCACTGAAGCTTTCTTT. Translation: CASSLRAGAVTEAFF.

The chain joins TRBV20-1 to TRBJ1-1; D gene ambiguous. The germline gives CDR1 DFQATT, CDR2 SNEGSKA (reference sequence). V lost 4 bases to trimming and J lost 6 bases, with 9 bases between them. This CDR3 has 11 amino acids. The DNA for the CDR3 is TGCAGTGCTAAAGTCCCGGCTGAAGCTTTCTTT. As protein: CSAKVPAEAFF.